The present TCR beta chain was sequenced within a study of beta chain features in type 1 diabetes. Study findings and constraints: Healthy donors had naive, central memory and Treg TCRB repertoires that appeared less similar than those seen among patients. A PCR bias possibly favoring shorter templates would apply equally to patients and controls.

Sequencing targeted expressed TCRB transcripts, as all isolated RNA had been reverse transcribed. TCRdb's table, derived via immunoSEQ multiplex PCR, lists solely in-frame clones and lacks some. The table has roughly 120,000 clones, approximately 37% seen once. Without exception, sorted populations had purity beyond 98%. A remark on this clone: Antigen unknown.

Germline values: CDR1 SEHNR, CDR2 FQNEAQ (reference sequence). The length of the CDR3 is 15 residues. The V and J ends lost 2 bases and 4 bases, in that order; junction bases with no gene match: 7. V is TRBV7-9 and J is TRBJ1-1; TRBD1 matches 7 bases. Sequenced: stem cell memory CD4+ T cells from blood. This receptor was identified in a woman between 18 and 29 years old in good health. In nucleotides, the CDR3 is TGTGCCAGCAGCTTATGGGACAGATCAGGCACTGAAGCTTTCTTT. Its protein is CASSLWDRSGTEAFF. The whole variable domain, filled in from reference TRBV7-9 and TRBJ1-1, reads DTGVSQNPRHKITKRGQNVTFRCDPISEHNRLYWYRQTLGQGPEFLTYFQNEAQLEKSRLLSDRFSAERPKGSFSTLEIQRTEQGDSAMYLCASSLWDRSGTEAFFGQGTRLTVV.